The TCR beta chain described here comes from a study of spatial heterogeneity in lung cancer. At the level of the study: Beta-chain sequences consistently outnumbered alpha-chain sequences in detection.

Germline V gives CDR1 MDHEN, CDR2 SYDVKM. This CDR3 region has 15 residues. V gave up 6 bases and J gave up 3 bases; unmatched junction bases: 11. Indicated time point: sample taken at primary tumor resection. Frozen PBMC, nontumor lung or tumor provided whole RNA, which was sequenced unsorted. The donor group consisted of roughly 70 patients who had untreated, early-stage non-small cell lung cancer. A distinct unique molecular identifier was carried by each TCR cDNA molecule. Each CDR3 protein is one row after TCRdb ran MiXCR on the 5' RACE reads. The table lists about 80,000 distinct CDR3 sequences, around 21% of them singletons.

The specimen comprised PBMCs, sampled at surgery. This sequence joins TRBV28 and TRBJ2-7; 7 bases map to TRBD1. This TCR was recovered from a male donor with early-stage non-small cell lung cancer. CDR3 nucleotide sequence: TGTGCCAGCAGACTAGGACAGGTTCCTATCTACGAGCAGTACTTC. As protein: CASRLGQVPIYEQYF.